This paragraph covers one T cell receptor (beta chain) sequence. These data originate in a study of cytomegalovirus exposure and HLA in healthy donors. Researchers ran the PCR with 60 Vbeta and 13 Jbeta primers. The protocol was immunoSEQ multiplex PCR, while the TCRdb copy is restricted to in-frame clones and leaves out a portion. Of 150,000 to 200,000 clones detected, about three quarters appear once; the ten largest clones hold about 14%. Germline CDR1 is SGHNT and CDR2 is YYREEE (reference sequence). With 3 bases removed from V and 4 bases from J, the gap between germline ends came to 19 bases. The CDR3 is 17 amino acids.

The sequence came from a man aged 45-60 years in good health and CMV-seropositive. The chain combines TRBV5-4 with TRBJ2-2; the D gene is possibly TRBD1 (6 bases). Material for sequencing was PBMCs. The CDR3 is CASSSTSGAPGTGELFF. In DNA, the CDR3 is TGTGCCAGCAGCTCGACGTCAGGGGCTCCGGGCACCGGGGAGCTGTTTTTT. Together with reference TRBV5-4 and TRBJ2-2, the CDR3 gives the full variable domain: ETGVTQSPTHLIKTRGQQVTLRCSSQSGHNTVSWYQQALGQGPQFIFQYYREEENGRGNFPPRFSGLQFPNYSSELNVNALELDDSALYLCASSSTSGAPGTGELFFGEGSRLTVL.